This T cell receptor (beta chain) was identified in a study of PD-1 blockade in classical Hodgkin lymphoma. Study-level findings and limits: TCR diversity rose significantly by C4D1 in CD4+ but not CD8+ cells. In newly diagnosed patients, baseline TCR diversity was reportedly below that of healthy donors. The study found complete responders had baseline diversity similar to newly diagnosed patients.

Comments on this clone: Antigen unknown.

Clones were read by immunoSEQ multiplex PCR, and TCRdb kept only the in-frame ones, dropping some. Of over 9,000 clones in the sample, roughly 81% were seen once. V gave up 1 base and J gave up 1 base; unmatched junction bases: 1. CDR3 length equals 15 residues. Germline CDR1 MGHDK, CDR2 SYGVNS. Every patient relapsed after autologous stem cell transplantation, and brentuximab vedotin exposure varied. The best responses consisted of complete response, partial response or progressive disease. V gene TRBV25-1 combines with J gene TRBJ2-4, with 7 bases fitting TRBD2. The material sequenced was peripheral blood mononuclear cells (PBMCs), taken at baseline. The sequence derives from a human donor with classical Hodgkin lymphoma. The CDR3 loop is CASSESGGAKNIQYF. DNA of the CDR3: TGTGCCAGCAGTGAATCCGGGGGGGCCAAAAACATTCAGTACTTC.